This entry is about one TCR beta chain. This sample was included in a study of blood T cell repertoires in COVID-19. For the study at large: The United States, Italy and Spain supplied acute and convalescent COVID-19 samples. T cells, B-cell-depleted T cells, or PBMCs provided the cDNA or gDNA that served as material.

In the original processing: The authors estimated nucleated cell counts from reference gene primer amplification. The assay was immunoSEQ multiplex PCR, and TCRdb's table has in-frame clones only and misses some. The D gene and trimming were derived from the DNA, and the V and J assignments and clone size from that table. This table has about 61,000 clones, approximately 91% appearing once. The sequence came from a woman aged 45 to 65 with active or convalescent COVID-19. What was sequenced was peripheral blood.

The CDR3 bases are TGCGCCAGCAGTCAATATATAGCGGGAGGGCCCAACACCGGGGAGCTGTTTTTT. Protein: CASSQYIAGGPNTGELFF. The chain combines TRBV23-1 with TRBJ2-2, with 11 bases aligning to TRBD2. TRBV23-1 is an ORF, and what it does is uncertain. This CDR3 is built from 18 residues. Trimming took 1 base from V and 2 from J; bases not matched to a gene: 6.